Following are 27 T cell receptor beta chains from one sample sequenced in a study of regulatory T cells in long-lasting Graves disease. Time point indicated: newly diagnosed GD, antithyroid drugs for less than 3 months. Isolated PBMC RNA provided the starting material for the TCR library. Library construction for TCR beta used iRepertoire HTBI primers and Arm-PCR of CDR3 regions. TCRdb reprocessed the multiplex PCR reads with MiXCR, giving one entry per CDR3 protein. The sample yields approximately 490,000 distinct CDR3 sequences, around 15% seen once. Another study also made use of these data, one on T cells in Graves' hyperthyroidism and ophthalmopathy.

The sample here was peripheral blood mononuclear cells (PBMCs), taken at new diagnosis, from a patient treated with antithyroid drugs. The receptors shown here come from a man in his forties with Graves disease.

This clonotype occurred many times. The V call is TRBV20-1, the J call TRBJ2-1; possibly TRBD2 for D (6 bases). This CDR3 comprises 15 residues. The V and J ends lost 6 bases and 0 bases respectively, with 15 bases between them. Germline lookup yields CDR1 DFQATT and CDR2 SNEGSKA (reference sequence). CDR3 residues: CSAKALAFSYNEQFF. CDR3 DNA sequence: TGCAGTGCCAAAGCCCTAGCGTTCTCCTACAATGAGCAGTTCTTC.

For this clonotype: Since a far larger clone is one base different, this is likely a read error. The rearrangement joins TRBV28 to TRBJ2-1, with 14 nucleotides matching TRBD2. The J call may be mistaken, given a closer DNA end match to TRBJ2-3. The germline V gene has CDR1 MDHEN and CDR2 SYDVKM. The CDR3 runs to 20 residues. CDR3 loop: CASSFQGLAGADVLLDAQYF. The CDR3 region has the DNA TGTGCCAGCAGTTTTCAGGGACTAGCGGGAGCCGACGTTTTATTAGATGCGCAGTATTTT.

The V and J genes are TRBV9 and TRBJ2-1, with unresolved D. V lost 4 bases to trimming and J lost 0 bases, with 14 bases between them. Looked up from germline, CDR1 is SGDLS and CDR2 is YYNGEE. This CDR3 region has 16 residues. DNA of the CDR3: TGTGCCAGCAGCCCCCAGACGGCACTCTCCTACAATGAGCAGTTCTTC. The encoded protein is CASSPQTALSYNEQFF.

Points on this clonotype: This may be a read error, as it is one base from a much larger clone. V gene TRBV6-1 combines with J gene TRBJ2-7; 7 bases align to TRBD2. The CDR3 totals 18 residues. V dropped 7 bases and J dropped 7; count of bases not matched to a gene: 25. Germline CDR1 MNHNS, CDR2 SASEGT. Here the CDR3 DNA reads TGTGCCAGCAAAGACCCGGCCTCGTCTGGGAGGGCCCCGTGGGAGCAGTACTTC. It yields the protein CASKDPASSGRAPWEQYF.

In this sample, this clonotype turned up many times. V and J are TRBV5-4 and TRBJ1-1; D call uncertain. This CDR3 spans 14 amino acids. In germline, CDR1 is SGHNT, CDR2 YYREEE (reference sequence). Trimming took 0 bases from V and 8 from J, leaving 14 bases between them. The CDR3 sequence is CASSLAGWKAEAFF. DNA of the CDR3: TGTGCCAGCAGCTTGGCGGGATGGAAGGCGGAAGCTTTCTTT.

At least ten counts were recorded for this clonotype. The CDR3 here is CASSHRDRDSPLHF. CDR3 nucleotides: TGTGCCAGCTCCCACCGGGACAGGGATTCACCCCTCCACTTT. This chain uses TRBV18 with TRBJ1-6; 9 nucleotides line up with TRBD1. V dropped 6 bases and J dropped 8; count of bases not matched to a gene: 5. Germline lookup yields CDR1 KGHSH and CDR2 LQKENI. The CDR3 extends over 14 amino acids.

This clonotype was observed a handful of times. The rearrangement joins TRBV5-1 to TRBJ1-1; a weak D match, TRBD1 (5 bases). The CDR3 length is 15 residues. Trimming shortened V by 5 bases and J by 1 base, and 15 bases separated the two germline ends. From germline, CDR1 is SGHRS and CDR2 YFSETQ. CDR3 sequence reads: CASSPGGIENTEAFF. DNA of the CDR3: TGCGCCAGCAGTCCCGGGGGGATTGAGAACACTGAAGCTTTCTTT.

Many counts were recorded for this clonotype. This sequence joins TRBV2 and TRBJ2-1; 8 nucleotides agree with TRBD2. CDR3 length: 15 residues. The germline CDR1 and CDR2 sequences are SNHLY and FYNNEI. Unmatched junction bases numbered 7, after V lost 8 bases and J lost 1 base. CDR3: CASGISGISYNEQFF. CDR3 in DNA: TGTGCCAGCGGGATTAGCGGGATATCCTACAATGAGCAGTTCTTC.

This clonotype has just a few counts. The chain recombines TRBV29-1 with TRBJ1-6; D gene uncertain. The germline V gene encodes CDR1 SQVTM and CDR2 ANQGSEA. This CDR3 region has 14 residues. V was cut by 4 bases and J by 9 bases, with 16 bases left in between. CDR3 region: CSVGGGWGSSPLHF. The DNA of the CDR3 is TGCAGCGTTGGTGGAGGATGGGGTAGTTCACCCCTCCACTTT.

This clonotype showed up just a few times. V and J are TRBV20-1 and TRBJ2-7, with D possibly matching TRBD2 (5 bases). CDR1 is DFQATT and CDR2 is SNEGSKA in the germline V gene (reference sequence). Trimming pared 2 bases from V and 5 bases from J, leaving 16 bases between. The CDR3 runs to 14 residues. CDR3 in DNA: TGCAGTGCTAGATTTACGGGATACCTCGACGAGCAGTACTTC. It is translated as CSARFTGYLDEQYF.

This clonotype was counted at least ten times. The genes are TRBV28 and TRBJ2-7; TRBD2 agrees at 11 bases. CDR1 is MDHEN, CDR2 SYDVKM, per germline. J gave up 6 bases and V 6 bases, and 7 bases lay outside the gene matches. The CDR3 loop spans 14 amino acids. In DNA, the CDR3 is TGTGCCAGCAGCCTCACTAGCGGGAGAATCGAGCAGTACTTC. This translates into CASSLTSGRIEQYF.

This clonotype was observed at least ten times. This chain uses TRBV7-2 with TRBJ1-1; TRBD1 might be the D (5 bases). Per germline, CDR1 SGHTA and CDR2 FQGNSA. Trimming shortened V by 1 base and J by 0 bases, and 15 bases separated the two germline ends. CDR3 length: 17 amino acids. The CDR3: CASSLGGGWGLNTEAFF. Here the CDR3 DNA reads TGTGCCAGCAGCTTAGGCGGGGGATGGGGCCTGAACACTGAAGCTTTCTTT. Looking up the rest from reference TRBV7-2 and TRBJ1-1 gives the full variable domain: GAGVSQSPSNKVTEKGKDVELRCDPISGHTALYWYRQSLGQGLEFLIYFQGNSAPDKSGLPSDRFSAERTGGSVSTLTIQRTQQEDSAVYLCASSLGGGWGLNTEAFFGQGTRLTVV.

This rearrangement joins TRBV7-9 to TRBJ1-5; D gene ambiguous. With 4 bases removed from V and 6 bases from J, the gap between germline ends came to 7 bases. The CDR3 runs to 12 residues. Germline V CDR1 and CDR2: SEHNR, FQNEAQ (reference sequence). The CDR3 nucleotides read TGTGCCAGCAGCTCGGGGAGTCAGCCCCAGCATTTT. Translation: CASSSGSQPQHF.

The gene calls are TRBV18 and TRBJ2-7; D may correspond to TRBD1 or TRBD2 (6 bases each). This CDR3 region has 17 residues. The V end lost 3 bases, the J end lost 0 bases, and 18 bases lay between the germline ends. Germline-derived CDR1 and CDR2 are KGHSH and LQKENI. The CDR3 DNA reads as TGTGCCAGCTCACCCCGGGGGTTGACAGGTAACTCCTACGAGCAGTACTTC. Its translation: CASSPRGLTGNSYEQYF.

V and J are TRBV13 and TRBJ2-3, with 7 bases lining up with TRBD2. CDR3 size: 14 residues. Trimming took 8 bases from V and 2 from J; bases not matched to a gene: 7. Per the germline V gene, CDR1 is PRHDT and CDR2 is FYEKMQ (reference sequence). DNA of the CDR3: TGTGCCAGCGGGGAGCGGGAACACACAGATACGCAGTATTTT. It translates to CASGEREHTDTQYF.

This clonotype has at least ten counts. V usage is TRBV10-2 and J usage is TRBJ2-7; tentative D call: TRBD2 (7 bases). The germline V gene has CDR1 WSHSY and CDR2 SAAADI. The CDR3 covers 15 residues. V dropped 1 base and J dropped 3 bases, with 13 bases sitting between them. CDR3 nucleotide sequence: TGCGCCAGCAGTGAGTGGGGGGGCCCTAACTACGAGCAGTACTTC. This sequence encodes CASSEWGGPNYEQYF.

This clonotype was counted ten times or more. The chain carries TRBV20-1 and TRBJ1-1; no clear D. In germline, CDR1 is DFQATT, CDR2 SNEGSKA (reference sequence). The CDR3 extends over 14 amino acids. V was shortened by 0 bases and J by 1 base, with 9 bases between the two germline ends. DNA of the CDR3: TGCAGTGCTAGAGATGCCCGTTGGAACACTGAAGCTTTCTTT. This codes for CSARDARWNTEAFF.

This clonotype was recorded many times. The gene calls are TRBV28 and TRBJ1-5; D is possibly TRBD1 (6 bases). The CDR3 totals 15 residues. Trimming removed 2 bases from V and 5 bases from J, with 13 bases in between. The germline V gene has CDR1 MDHEN and CDR2 SYDVKM. In DNA form, the CDR3 reads TGTGCCAGCAGTTTAACAGGGTTAGTCGATCAGCCCCAGCATTTT. Translating it yields CASSLTGLVDQPQHF.

The table lists this clonotype with many counts. The chain employs TRBV10-3 and TRBJ2-5; the D gene is possibly TRBD2 (6 bases). Per the germline V gene, CDR1 is ENHRY and CDR2 is SYGVKD. The length of the CDR3 is 14 residues. Trimming cost V 4 bases and J 4 bases, with 13 bases left between them. CDR3 amino acids: CAISGGGGRETQYF. The CDR3, as DNA: TGTGCCATCAGTGGGGGAGGAGGTCGAGAGACCCAGTACTTC.

This clonotype was found many times. The chain employs TRBV30 and TRBJ1-2; possibly TRBD1 for D (5 bases). The germline V gene encodes CDR1 GTSNPN and CDR2 SVGIG (reference sequence). CDR3 length: 13 amino acids. V lost 3 bases and J lost 2, with 10 bases in between. The CDR3 here is CAWRGEPNYGYTF. The CDR3 DNA follows: TGTGCCTGGAGAGGGGAACCAAACTATGGCTACACCTTC.

Concerning this clonotype itself: This may come from a read error, since a much larger clone is one base off. V gene TRBV9 combines with J gene TRBJ2-6, with D unclear. V lost 5 bases and J lost 0, with 3 bases in between. The germline CDR1 and CDR2 sequences are SGDLS and YYNGEE. CDR3 size: 13 residues. CDR3 nucleotide sequence: TGTGCCAGCAGTACCTCTGGGGCCAACGTCCTGACTTTC. Amino acids: CASSTSGANVLTF.

The sample holds many counts of this clonotype. This chain joins TRBV2 and TRBJ2-5; the D is unclear. V lost 3 bases and J 2 bases, leaving 1 base between the germline ends. Germline lookup yields CDR1 SNHLY and CDR2 FYNNEI. The CDR3 is 11 residues long. The CDR3 protein is CASSDQETQYF. DNA of the CDR3: TGTGCCAGCAGTGATCAAGAGACCCAGTACTTC.

This sequence joins TRBV24-1 and TRBJ2-1; 14 positions match TRBD2. The CDR3 extends over 17 amino acids. Germline V gives CDR1 KGHDR, CDR2 SFDVKD. Trimming removed 3 bases from V and 6 bases from J; junction bases left unmatched: 6. CDR3 region: CATSDPGGLAGVNEQFF. CDR3 nucleotide sequence: TGTGCCACCAGTGATCCGGGGGGACTAGCGGGAGTCAATGAGCAGTTCTTC.

This clonotype occurred many times. The rearrangement joins TRBV20-1 to TRBJ2-7; TRBD1 agrees at 9 bases. The CDR3 contains 19 residues. CDR1 and CDR2 (germline): DFQATT, SNEGSKA (reference sequence). V dropped 0 bases and J dropped 3; count of bases not matched to a gene: 18. This CDR3 reads CSARDPGDREKSIFYEQYF. CDR3 nucleotide sequence: TGCAGTGCTAGAGATCCCGGGGACAGGGAGAAATCTATTTTCTACGAGCAGTACTTC.

A remark on this clonotype: A much bigger clone sits one base away, suggesting this may be a read error. V and J are TRBV14 and TRBJ2-1, with a possible D match to TRBD2 (5 bases). This CDR3 spans 14 amino acids. Germline V gene sequence: CDR1 SGHDN, CDR2 FVKESK. With 6 bases removed from V and 10 bases from J, the gap between germline ends came to 19 bases. The CDR3 here is CASSFGLGSYEQFF. The CDR3 coding sequence is TGTGCCAGCAGTTTTGGACTGGGTTCCTACGAGCAGTTCTTC.

This clonotype has at least ten counts. CDR3 nucleotides: TGTGCCACCAGTGTGACTAGTGGCACAGATACGCAGTATTTT. Residues: CATSVTSGTDTQYF. This chain connects TRBV24-1 to TRBJ2-3; D is possibly TRBD2 (6 bases). The CDR3 has 14 amino acids. Trimming removed 5 bases at V and 1 base at J, with 9 bases between. From germline, CDR1 is KGHDR and CDR2 SFDVKD.

In this sample, this clonotype turned up many times. The chain employs TRBV12-3 or TRBV12-4 and TRBJ2-1; 14 bases agree with TRBD2. CDR3 length: 15 residues. V shed 6 bases and J 7 bases; nucleotides not matched to a gene: 5. The CDR3: CASRMGLAGANEQFF. CDR3 in DNA: TGTGCCAGCAGGATGGGACTAGCGGGAGCAAATGAGCAGTTCTTC.